What follows describes a single T cell receptor (beta chain). Its antigen is as yet unknown. Trimming stripped 5 bases from V and 5 bases from J, with 21 bases between. The CDR3 is 16 amino acids. Germline lookup yields CDR1 SGHVS and CDR2 FQNEAQ. Only in-frame clones appear in the TCRdb table, and some are missing; sequencing was by immunoSEQ multiplex PCR. The table records tens of thousands of clones, around 83% of them present only once. The data derive from a study of T cells in localized non-small cell lung cancer. Points from the study as a whole: Uninvolved adjacent lung showed higher T cell clonality than tumor. Since sequencing was restricted to only one region of the tumor, intratumor heterogeneity remains a possibility.

This specimen was peripheral blood, taken before any cancer treatment. This chain connects TRBV7-8 to TRBJ1-2; possible D gene TRBD1, 5 bases. The TCR was taken from an older female donor with stage II squamous cell lung carcinoma. CDR3 coding DNA: TGTGCCAGCAGCACGGGACCTGATGGTCTCGGTTATGGCTACACCTTC. It codes for CASSTGPDGLGYGYTF.